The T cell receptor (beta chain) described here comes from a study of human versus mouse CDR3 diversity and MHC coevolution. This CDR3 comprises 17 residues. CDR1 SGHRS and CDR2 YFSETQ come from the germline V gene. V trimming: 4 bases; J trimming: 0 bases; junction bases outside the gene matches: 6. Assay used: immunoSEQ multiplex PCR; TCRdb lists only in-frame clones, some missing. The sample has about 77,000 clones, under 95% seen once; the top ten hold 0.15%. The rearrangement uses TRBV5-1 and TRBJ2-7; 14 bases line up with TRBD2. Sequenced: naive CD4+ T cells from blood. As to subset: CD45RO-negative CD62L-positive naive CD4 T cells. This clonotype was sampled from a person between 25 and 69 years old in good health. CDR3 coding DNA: TGCGCCAGCAGCAAGACTAGCGGGGGGGCGGACTCCTACGAGCAGTACTTC. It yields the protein CASSKTSGGADSYEQYF. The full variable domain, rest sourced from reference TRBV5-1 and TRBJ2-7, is KAGVTQTPRYLIKTRGQQVTLSCSPISGHRSVSWYQQTPGQGLQFLFEYFSETQRNKGNFPGRFSGRQFSNSRSEMNVSTLELGDSALYLCASSKTSGGADSYEQYFGPGTRLTVT.